Presented here are 9 T cell receptor beta chains from one specimen sequenced in a study of shared clonotypes between healthy human individuals. TCRdb's table, derived via immunoSEQ multiplex PCR, lists solely in-frame clones and lacks some. The sample comprises about 770,000 clones, about two thirds of which are singletons, and under 2% rests with the top ten. The sequencing sample was made of memory CD4+ T cells sorted from blood. The subset is: CD45RA-negative fraction. The receptors here all came from a woman aged 30 to 39 in good health.

The sample holds one count of this clone. The CDR3 nucleotides read TGTGCCAGCAGCGGCGAAGTGGATGGGAGGCCCCCCGTGGAGCAGTACTTC. It yields the protein CASSGEVDGRPPVEQYF. The chain combines TRBV7-7 with TRBJ2-7; D perhaps matches TRBD2 (6 bases). The CDR3 spans 17 residues. Germline V gene lookup returns CDR1 SSHAT and CDR2 FNYEAQ (reference sequence). Trimming removed 5 bases from V and 7 bases from J, with 27 bases in between.

This clone was recorded only once. The chain employs TRBV11-2 and TRBJ2-7; 8 bases agree with TRBD1. V was pared by 4 bases and J by 2 bases, with 7 bases of the junction left unmatched. The germline gives CDR1 SGHAT, CDR2 FQNNGV. The CDR3 runs to 15 residues. The CDR3 region is CASSYTRTGTYEQYF. For the CDR3, the DNA is TGTGCCAGCAGCTATACCCGGACAGGGACCTACGAGCAGTACTTC.

This clone was observed many times. This chain links TRBV28 with TRBJ1-3, with 7 bases that match TRBD1. The CDR3 loop spans 15 amino acids. Germline values: CDR1 MDHEN, CDR2 SYDVKM. Germline trimming cut 6 bases from V and 4 bases from J; bases unmatched to any gene: 9. CDR3 nucleotide sequence: TGTGCCAGCAGGGAAGGTAACAGGGGAGGAAACACCATATATTTT. It yields the protein CASREGNRGGNTIYF.

The chain uses TRBV28 and TRBJ1-1; 7 nucleotides match TRBD1. CDR3 size: 16 residues. The ends lost 3 bases at V and 1 base at J; junction bases unmatched: 8. Germline V CDR1 and CDR2: MDHEN, SYDVKM. CDR3 DNA sequence: TGTGCCAGCAGTTTGATCCCAGGGGGGGGGAACACTGAAGCTTTCTTT. This translates into CASSLIPGGGNTEAFF.

This clone was observed a handful of times. V gene TRBV2 combines with J gene TRBJ2-1; 10 positions agree with TRBD2. CDR1 and CDR2 from the germline V gene are SNHLY and FYNNEI. The CDR3 sequence is 15 residues long. Germline trimming cut 6 bases from V and 3 bases from J; bases unmatched to any gene: 5. The CDR3 nucleotides read TGTGCCAGCAGGCGGGGGACTAGCGACTACAATGAGCAGTTCTTC. Protein product: CASRRGTSDYNEQFF.

This rearrangement joins TRBV10-3 to TRBJ1-2; TRBD1 might be the D (5 bases). V was pared by 6 bases and J by 7 bases, with 12 bases between. The CDR3 totals 12 residues. Germline CDR1 ENHRY, CDR2 SYGVKD. The CDR3 bases are TGTGCCATCAGGGGGGACCTCGGTGGCTACACCTTC. It yields the protein CAIRGDLGGYTF.

The chain links TRBV11-2 to TRBJ2-1, with D possibly matching TRBD1 (5 bases). From germline, CDR1 is SGHAT and CDR2 FQNNGV. V was shortened by 11 bases and J by 5 bases, with 10 bases between the two germline ends. The CDR3 has 11 amino acids. The CDR3 sequence: CAWGQNNEQFF. CDR3 nucleotides: TGTGCCTGGGGCCAAAACAATGAGCAGTTCTTC.

The J gene is TRBJ2-6, the V gene TRBV5-4, with 10 bases lining up with TRBD2. Germline CDR1 reads SGHNT; CDR2 reads YYREEE (reference sequence). The J segment lost 0 bases and the V segment lost 0 bases, leaving 9 bases of the junction unmatched. CDR3 size: 20 residues. The CDR3 bases are TGTGCCAGCAGCTTGGATTCGGCTAGCGGGAGCCTCTCTGGGGCCAACGTCCTGACTTTC. It yields the protein CASSLDSASGSLSGANVLTF.

The rearrangement links TRBV27 to TRBJ1-5; no firm D call. Trimming pared 4 bases from V and 6 bases from J, leaving 7 bases between. The CDR3 has 12 amino acids. The germline V gene has CDR1 MNHEY and CDR2 SMNVEV (reference sequence). CDR3 in amino acids: CASSSRGQPQHF. The CDR3, as DNA: TGTGCCAGCAGTTCGCGCGGTCAGCCCCAGCATTTT.